This T cell receptor (beta chain) was profiled in a study of T cell responses to AZD1222 COVID-19 vaccine. Findings and caveats of the study: Repertoire sampling happened only post peak T cell response.

Per germline, CDR1 LNHDA and CDR2 SQIVND (reference sequence). Trimming cost V 7 bases and J 0 bases, with 6 bases left between them. This CDR3 comprises 13 residues. This clone is a singleton in its sample. Its antigen is as yet unknown. The table came from immunoSEQ multiplex PCR; TCRdb's copy has only in-frame clones and leaves some out. Among 120,000 to 150,000 clones, approximately 90% were seen once, and the ten largest hold roughly 4%. The source of this sequence is an adult who received the AZD1222 COVID-19 vaccine. V is TRBV19 and J is TRBJ2-2; D unclear. The input for sequencing was peripheral blood, taken 28 days after the second AZD1222 dose. CDR3 nucleotides: TGTGCCAGTACTACAACGAACACCGGGGAGCTGTTTTTT. It encodes CASTTTNTGELFF.